This T cell receptor (beta chain) was identified in a study of blood T cell repertoires in COVID-19. At the level of the study: The samples span acute and convalescent COVID-19 from the United States, Italy and Spain. The cDNA or gDNA used as material had been derived from T cells, B-cell-depleted T cells, or PBMCs.

The trim removed 7 bases at V and 6 bases at J, leaving 11 bases unmatched. The V gene's germline CDR1 is MDHEN and CDR2 SYDVKM. The CDR3 length is 14 residues. In the original analysis: Amplification from reference gene primers served as the basis for estimated nucleated cell counts. Profiled with immunoSEQ multiplex PCR; TCRdb holds only in-frame clones, not every one. V and J calls and clone size follow that table, whereas D and trimming were derived from the DNA. The data show some 120,000 clones, 80% to 90% seen once. This chain uses TRBV28 with TRBJ1-1; 7 bases map to TRBD1. Sequenced material: peripheral blood. The receptor was derived from a woman aged 45-65 years with acute or convalescent COVID-19. CDR3 region: CASNRGGSPAEAFF. The CDR3 bases are TGTGCCAGCAACAGAGGGGGCAGTCCGGCTGAAGCTTTCTTT. Full variable domain (remainder filled in from reference TRBV28 and TRBJ1-1): DVKVTQSSRYLVKRTGEKVFLECVQDMDHENMFWYRQDPGLGLRLIYFSYDVKMKEKGDIPEGYSVSREKKERFSLILESASTNQTSMYLCASNRGGSPAEAFFGQGTRLTVV.